These 22 T cell receptor beta chains originate from one sample sequenced in a study of CD4 and CD8 cells across lung adenocarcinoma regions. TCRdb passed the PCR reads through MiXCR, listing each CDR3 protein once. The table records approximately 24,000 distinct CDR3 sequences, almost 50% of them present only once. The sequencing sample was made of CD8+ T cells from the center of a lung tumor. The receptor source for this set is a male donor with lung adenocarcinoma. The CD4 and CD8 labels of this study may be unreliable.

Concerning this clonotype itself: The junction does not match germline at one end; this may be a read error. This chain uses TRBV6-1 with TRBJ2-2, with 12 bases aligning to TRBD2. The CDR3 loop spans 16 amino acids. The V gene's germline CDR1 is MNHNS and CDR2 SASEGT. CDR3 coding DNA: TGTGCCAGCAGTGAAACGTGGACTAGCGGGACCAGGGAGCTGTTTTTC. This gives the protein CASSETWTSGTRELFF.

This clonotype occurred a few times. This rearrangement joins TRBV6-5 to TRBJ2-1, with 7 bases aligning to TRBD1. Trimming at V came to 4 bases and at J to 2 bases, leaving 5 bases not matched to a gene. Germline V gives CDR1 MNHEY, CDR2 SVGAGI. The CDR3 consists of 15 residues. CDR3 loop: CASSLSRGPYNEQFF. CDR3 bases: TGTGCCAGCAGTTTATCTAGGGGGCCCTACAATGAGCAGTTCTTC.

There are many counts of this clonotype. The chain joins TRBV10-3 to TRBJ2-7; 7 positions match TRBD2. Germline CDR1 ENHRY, CDR2 SYGVKD. V dropped 6 bases and J dropped 2; count of bases not matched to a gene: 7. The CDR3 length is 14 residues. CDR3 coding DNA: TGTGCCATCAGGGGGGGGACTTCGGCCTACGAGCAGTACTTC. Amino acids: CAIRGGTSAYEQYF.

J is TRBJ2-3 and V is TRBV10-1; D might be TRBD1 (6 bases). V lost 8 bases and J 2 bases, leaving 11 bases between the germline ends. This CDR3 is built from 13 residues. Germline V CDR1 and CDR2: WNHNN, SYGVQD (reference sequence). CDR3 coding DNA: TGCGCCAGCGCAGGGGTTGACACAGATACGCAGTATTTT. Its translation is CASAGVDTDTQYF.

The chain links TRBV6-1 to TRBJ2-7; D may correspond to TRBD1 or TRBD2 (7 bases each). V was shortened by 6 bases and J by 5 bases, with 14 bases between the two germline ends. CDR3 size: 13 residues. CDR1 is MNHNS, CDR2 SASEGT, per germline. The CDR3 DNA reads as TGTGCCAGCAGAGCGACAGGGAGGGACGAGCAGTACTTC. This gives the protein CASRATGRDEQYF.

This clonotype was picked up many times. The chain employs TRBV5-6 and TRBJ2-1; maybe TRBD2 (7 bases). The germline gives CDR1 SGHDT, CDR2 YYEEEE. The ends were cut back, 5 bases at V and 10 bases at J, with 13 bases in the middle. This CDR3 region has 12 residues. This chain's CDR3 is CASREKGGEQFF. DNA of the CDR3: TGTGCCAGCAGGGAAAAGGGGGGGGAGCAGTTCTTC.

In its sample, this clonotype was seen a few times. V and J are TRBV6-1 and TRBJ2-3, with TRBD1 matching 7 bases. Per the germline V gene, CDR1 is MNHNS and CDR2 is SASEGT. V gave up 2 bases and J gave up 7 bases; unmatched junction bases: 12. This CDR3 is 16 amino acids long. DNA for the CDR3: TGTGCCAGCAGTGAAAGGGGGCTGAGGGCCAAAAATACGCAGTATTTT. Protein: CASSERGLRAKNTQYF.

This clonotype was observed a handful of times. This chain links TRBV20-1 with TRBJ2-3; D is possibly TRBD1 (5 bases). The CDR3 runs to 12 residues. Deletions cut 5 bases from V and 2 bases from J, with 8 bases between. In germline, CDR1 is DFQATT, CDR2 SNEGSKA (reference sequence). CDR3 amino acids: CSAPDNTDTQYF. The DNA of the CDR3 is TGCAGTGCTCCGGACAACACAGATACGCAGTATTTT.

This clonotype was detected once. The chain has TRBV7-2 and TRBJ2-1; 9 nucleotides align to TRBD1. The DNA end favors TRBJ2-5, so the J call may be wrong. Germline V gene lookup returns CDR1 SGHTA and CDR2 FQGNSA. The CDR3 has 14 residues. Here the CDR3 reads CASSLQGAGETQYF. CDR3 nucleotide sequence: TGTGCCAGCAGCCTACAGGGGGCCGGGGAGACCCAGTACTTC.

This clonotype was detected ten times or more. The J gene is TRBJ2-1, the V gene TRBV27, with TRBD1 identical over 9 bases. The J call may be mistaken, given a closer DNA end match to TRBJ2-7. The CDR3 is 14 residues long. Germline V gene lookup returns CDR1 MNHEY and CDR2 SMNVEV (reference sequence). CDR3 loop: CASSLTGGLYEQYF. The CDR3 nucleotides are TGTGCCAGCAGTCTGACAGGGGGGCTCTACGAGCAGTACTTC.

V and J are TRBV6-1 and TRBJ1-1, with TRBD1 as a possible D gene (5 bases). Germline lookup yields CDR1 MNHNS and CDR2 SASEGT. The CDR3 is 11 residues long. The V and J ends lost 7 bases and 11 bases respectively, with 14 bases between them. CDR3 protein: CASTRQGVAFF. The DNA of the CDR3 is TGTGCCAGCACCCGACAAGGGGTGGCTTTCTTT.

This chain uses TRBV5-6 with TRBJ2-5, with 7 bases lining up with TRBD1. The germline gives CDR1 SGHDT, CDR2 YYEEEE. V trimming: 0 bases; J trimming: 4 bases; junction bases outside the gene matches: 9. The CDR3 totals 16 residues. The CDR3 spells CASSLEGRQGVETQYF. In nucleotides, the CDR3 is TGTGCCAGCAGCTTGGAAGGCCGACAGGGCGTAGAGACCCAGTACTTC. Combining the CDR3 with reference TRBV5-6 and TRBJ2-5 gives the whole variable domain DAGVTQSPTHLIKTRGQQVTLRCSPKSGHDTVSWYQQALGQGPQFIFQYYEEEERQRGNFPDRFSGHQFPNYSSELNVNALLLGDSALYLCASSLEGRQGVETQYFGPGTRLLVL.

About this clonotype: A junction boundary mismatches the germline segment, possibly from a read error. V is TRBV25-1 and J is TRBJ2-2; D tentatively fits TRBD1 or TRBD2 (5 bases each). This CDR3 comprises 13 residues. Germline V lookup: CDR1 MGHDK, CDR2 SYGVNS. The CDR3 region is CASSDREIGELYF. CDR3 sequence (DNA): TGTGCCAGCAGTGACAGGGAAATCGGGGAGCTGTATTTC.

The count of this clonotype is one. The gene calls are TRBV5-1 and TRBJ2-4; D is undetermined. Germline V CDR1 and CDR2: SGHRS, YFSETQ. The V gene lost 4 bases and the J gene lost 0 bases, with 17 bases spanning the gap. The CDR3 contains 17 residues. The CDR3 protein is CASSPHSSISAKNIQYF. The DNA of the CDR3 is TGCGCCAGCAGCCCTCACTCCTCTATTTCAGCCAAAAACATTCAGTACTTC.

The chain is built from TRBV7-2 and TRBJ1-2, with 9 bases lining up with TRBD1. This CDR3 has 15 residues. Per germline, CDR1 SGHTA and CDR2 FQGNSA. The trim removed 0 bases at V and 8 bases at J, leaving 7 bases unmatched. The CDR3 here is CASSLAGTGSGGYTF. The CDR3 DNA is TGTGCCAGCAGCTTAGCGGGGACAGGGTCGGGGGGCTACACCTTC. Combining the CDR3 with reference TRBV7-2 and TRBJ1-2 gives the whole variable domain GAGVSQSPSNKVTEKGKDVELRCDPISGHTALYWYRQSLGQGLEFLIYFQGNSAPDKSGLPSDRFSAERTGGSVSTLTIQRTQQEDSAVYLCASSLAGTGSGGYTFGSGTRLTVV.

As regards this clonotype: The junction and the germline gene differ at one end; a read error may be behind it. The rearrangement links TRBV6-1 to TRBJ2-4; tentatively, D is TRBD1 (5 bases). The germline CDR1 and CDR2 sequences are MNHNS and SASEGT. The CDR3 runs 15 residues. DNA of the CDR3: TGTGCCAGCAGGCCCGGGCTGTGGGGCAAAAACACTCAGTACTTC. It is translated as CASRPGLWGKNTQYF.

The chain uses TRBV6-1 and TRBJ2-4, with D tentatively TRBD1 (6 bases). The V and J ends lost 6 bases and 13 bases respectively, with 25 bases between them. This CDR3 spans 15 amino acids. Germline V CDR1 and CDR2: MNHNS, SASEGT. The DNA for the CDR3 is TGTGCCAGCAGCCAGGGGCTGGGAGCCAAAGATACGCAGTACTTC. Amino acids: CASSQGLGAKDTQYF.

In regard to this clonotype: The germline gene is not matched at one end of the junction; a read error may be the cause. In nucleotides, the CDR3 is TGCGCCAGCAGTGGGCGCGGGGGCGGTGACACAGATACGCAGTACTTT. Its protein product is CASSGRGGGDTDTQYF. The chain employs TRBV10-1 and TRBJ2-3, with D perhaps TRBD2 (7 bases). Germline CDR1 and CDR2: WNHNN and SYGVQD (reference sequence). The CDR3 contains 16 residues.

The chain recombines TRBV27 with TRBJ2-1; TRBD2 agrees at 10 bases. The trim removed 5 bases at V and 7 bases at J, leaving 8 bases unmatched. From germline, CDR1 is MNHEY and CDR2 SMNVEV (reference sequence). This CDR3 has 15 residues. The CDR3 DNA sequence: TGTGCCAGCAGTACCGGGACTAGCGTTTCGAATGAGCAGTTCTTC. It is translated as CASSTGTSVSNEQFF.

V is TRBV10-2 and J is TRBJ2-4; TRBD1 is a possible D gene (5 bases). The germline CDR1 and CDR2 sequences are WSHSY and SAAADI. The CDR3 loop spans 13 amino acids. V was shortened by 10 bases and J by 13 bases, with 23 bases between the two germline ends. The CDR3 sequence is CATRLWGRDTQYF. For the CDR3, the DNA is TGCGCCACGAGGCTGTGGGGCAGAGATACGCAGTACTTC.

This clonotype occurred many times. The chain combines TRBV12-3 or TRBV12-4 with TRBJ2-2; 7 bases map to TRBD2. The CDR3 is 15 amino acids. V lost 4 bases, J lost 3 bases, and 5 bases stayed unmatched. CDR3 in DNA: TGTGCCAGCAGTTGGGGAGCGGGATACACCGGGGAGCTGTTTTTT. This sequence encodes CASSWGAGYTGELFF.

The chain uses TRBV6-8 and TRBJ2-1; tentatively, D is TRBD1 (5 bases). This CDR3 region has 12 residues. The germline CDR1 and CDR2 sequences are MNHGY and SAAAGT. Trimming took off 8 bases at V and 8 bases at J, with 13 bases between the two ends. CDR3 residues: CASAAQGDEQFF. The DNA of the CDR3 is TGTGCCAGCGCTGCCCAAGGGGATGAGCAGTTCTTC.